The rows below give T cell receptor beta chains drawn from one sample of a study of blood T cell repertoires in COVID-19. TCRdb's copy holds only in-frame clones and misses some; the assay was immunoSEQ multiplex PCR. Here the sample spans approximately 150,000 clones, around 83% being singletons. Sequenced sample: PBMCs or T cells enriched from blood (not recorded which). The receptors shown here come from a man aged 50-59 years who had recovered from COVID-19. Both conserved end residues are part of each CDR3. Fields, in order: CDR3 length, V gene, J gene, CDR3 protein.

cdr3_length: 17; v_call: TRBV30; j_call: TRBJ1-1; cdr3_aa: CAWKVRGIHYLNTEAFF
cdr3_length: 12; v_call: TRBV29-1; j_call: TRBJ1-1; cdr3_aa: CSVRGDYTEAFF
cdr3_length: 16; v_call: TRBV1; j_call: TRBJ1-5; cdr3_aa: CTSSQEIQGKNQPQHF
cdr3_length: 12; v_call: TRBV6-2/TRBV6-3; j_call: TRBJ1-1; cdr3_aa: CASSNRGPEAFF
cdr3_length: 18; v_call: TRBV12-2; j_call: TRBJ2-2; cdr3_aa: CASRLAQGGRLNTGELFF
cdr3_length: 16; v_call: TRBV18; j_call: TRBJ1-4; cdr3_aa: CASSPPRGRTNEKLFF
cdr3_length: 15; v_call: TRBV28; j_call: TRBJ1-2; cdr3_aa: CASSPPPNSGYGYTF
cdr3_length: 15; v_call: TRBV11-3; j_call: TRBJ2-5; cdr3_aa: CASSLAAAAGETQYF
cdr3_length: 16; v_call: TRBV6-1; j_call: TRBJ1-3; cdr3_aa: CASSEAHWAGRNTIYF
cdr3_length: 14; v_call: TRBV5-1; j_call: TRBJ2-3; cdr3_aa: CASSGGLLTDTQYF
cdr3_length: 15; v_call: TRBV18; j_call: TRBJ1-5; cdr3_aa: CASSPIGGENQPQHF
cdr3_length: 16; v_call: TRBV28; j_call: TRBJ1-5; cdr3_aa: CASRQRWIDVSQPQHF
cdr3_length: 14; v_call: TRBV7-2; j_call: TRBJ1-5; cdr3_aa: CASSLNRGSQPQHF
cdr3_length: 15; v_call: TRBV18; j_call: TRBJ1-2; cdr3_aa: CASSQQGATNYGYTF
cdr3_length: 14; v_call: TRBV7-9; j_call: TRBJ1-2; cdr3_aa: CASSLEDRSYGYTF
cdr3_length: 12; v_call: TRBV23-1; j_call: TRBJ2-5; cdr3_aa: CASSQIRETQYF
cdr3_length: 14; v_call: TRBV19; j_call: TRBJ1-1; cdr3_aa: CASTSQRTGKSLFF
cdr3_length: 15; v_call: TRBV13; j_call: TRBJ2-7; cdr3_aa: CASSSTRGPLYEQYF
cdr3_length: 17; v_call: TRBV7-3; j_call: TRBJ2-2; cdr3_aa: CASSLTPGGFDTGELFF
cdr3_length: 14; v_call: TRBV30; j_call: TRBJ1-6; cdr3_aa: CAWSGTGLNSPLHF
cdr3_length: 13; v_call: TRBV30; j_call: TRBJ2-5; cdr3_aa: CAWSVGGQETQYF
cdr3_length: 15; v_call: TRBV3-1/TRBV3-2; j_call: TRBJ2-4; cdr3_aa: CASSQEGGSGNIQYF